The rows below give T cell receptor beta chains drawn from one sample of a study of T cell responses to AZD1222 COVID-19 vaccine. Generated by immunoSEQ multiplex PCR, the TCRdb table keeps only in-frame clones and is missing some. Among fewer than 120,000 clones, around 81% were seen once, and the ten largest hold roughly 4.8%. Sample: peripheral blood, taken on day 0 of AZD1222 vaccination. These receptors all stem from an adult in good health. CDR3s include the opening cysteine and the closing phenylalanine or tryptophan. A D gene is named only where the DNA matches it firmly. Expanded clones are given a class, and other clones once, few, many or no size at all.

CDR3aa,CDR3nt,abundance,j_gene,d_gene,v_gene
CASSPRGGVETQYF,TGTGCCAGCTCCCCGCGGGGGGGCGTCGAGACCCAGTACTTC,.,TRBJ2-5,TRBD2,TRBV18
CASSLAWSSGSYEQYF,TGTGCCAGCAGCTTAGCGTGGAGTAGCGGGAGTTACGAGCAGTACTTC,.,TRBJ2-7,TRBD2,TRBV7-8
CASNRDRGEKLFF,TGTGCCAGCAACCGGGACAGGGGTGAAAAACTGTTTTTT,.,TRBJ1-4,TRBD1,TRBV5-4
CASSQAHRAFNEKLFF,TGCGCCAGCAGCCAAGCACACAGGGCCTTTAATGAAAAACTGTTTTTT,.,TRBJ1-4,.,TRBV4-3
CASSSRGAMDNQPQHF,TGTGCCAGCTCATCCCGAGGCGCCATGGACAATCAGCCCCAGCATTTT,few,TRBJ1-5,.,TRBV18
CASSPGGVAKNIQYF,TGTGCCAGCAGTCCCGGGGGTGTGGCCAAAAACATTCAGTACTTC,.,TRBJ2-4,.,TRBV28
CASSPGDRMNTEAFF,TGTGCCAGCAGCCCCGGGGACAGAATGAACACTGAAGCTTTCTTT,.,TRBJ1-1,TRBD1,TRBV7-9
CASSPSRTGGYEQYF,TGTGCCAGCAGCCCTTCGCGGACAGGGGGGTACGAGCAGTACTTC,.,TRBJ2-7,TRBD1,TRBV9
CASSVSADPYEQYF,TGTGCCAGCAGCGTATCTGCGGACCCCTACGAGCAGTACTTC,.,TRBJ2-7,.,TRBV9
CASSLTGNMETQYF,TGTGCCAGCAGTTTAACAGGGAATATGGAGACCCAGTACTTC,.,TRBJ2-5,.,TRBV6-5
CASSLFGGGSNQPQHF,TGTGCCAGCAGCTTGTTCGGGGGTGGGAGCAATCAGCCCCAGCATTTT,.,TRBJ1-5,.,TRBV5-6
CASSLRFAGVNYEQYF,TGTGCCAGCAGTTTGAGGTTCGCGGGAGTGAACTACGAGCAGTACTTC,.,TRBJ2-7,TRBD2,TRBV28
CSVEVTVNQPQHF,TGCAGCGTTGAGGTAACAGTCAATCAGCCCCAGCATTTT,once,TRBJ1-5,.,TRBV29-1
CASKEDSSFYGYTF,TGTGCCAGTAAAGAGGATAGTTCGTTCTATGGCTACACCTTC,few,TRBJ1-2,.,TRBV19
CASSQDYSYEQYF,TGCGCCAGCAGCCAAGACTACAGCTACGAGCAGTACTTC,.,TRBJ2-7,.,TRBV4-3
CASKGREKNEQFF,TGTGCCAGCAAGGGGCGGGAGAAGAATGAGCAGTTCTTC,few,TRBJ2-1,TRBD2,TRBV12-3/TRBV12-4
CASSRSGATNEKLFF,TGTGCCAGCAGCAGGTCGGGGGCAACTAATGAAAAACTGTTTTTT,once,TRBJ1-4,.,TRBV5-6
CASSPRRTGVNEKLFF,TGTGCCAGCAGTCCCCGGAGGACAGGGGTTAATGAAAAACTGTTTTTT,.,TRBJ1-4,TRBD1,TRBV28
CASSLSTSGVKNIQYF,TGCGCCAGCAGCTTGTCTACATCAGGGGTCAAAAACATTCAGTACTTC,.,TRBJ2-4,.,TRBV5-1
CASSYLGTNYGYTF,TGTGCCAGCAGTTATCTGGGGACTAACTATGGCTACACCTTC,.,TRBJ1-2,.,TRBV6-5
CASSPRDYNEQFF,TGTGCCAGCTCACCAAGGGATTACAATGAGCAGTTCTTC,once,TRBJ2-1,.,TRBV18
CASPSAGYSNQPQHF,TGTGCCAGCCCGAGCGCCGGATATAGCAATCAGCCCCAGCATTTT,once,TRBJ1-5,.,TRBV27
CASSQALRGSYNEQFF,TGTGCCAGCAGCCAAGCTCTAAGGGGGAGCTACAATGAGCAGTTCTTC,.,TRBJ2-1,.,TRBV14
CASSLERSNQPQHF,TGTGCCAGCAGCTTAGAACGGAGCAATCAGCCCCAGCATTTT,.,TRBJ1-5,.,TRBV11-2
CASSEMGQYRGELFF,TGTGCCAGCAGTGAAATGGGGCAATATCGCGGGGAGCTGTTTTTT,few,TRBJ2-2,.,TRBV25-1
CASSSPGLRSYEQYF,TGTGCCAGCAGCTCGCCGGGACTAAGGTCTTACGAGCAGTACTTC,.,TRBJ2-7,TRBD2,TRBV11-2
CASSLRPGQGIWPQHF,TGTGCCAGCAGCCTGCGACCGGGACAGGGAATATGGCCCCAGCATTTT,few,TRBJ1-5,TRBD1,TRBV27
CASSAGQSVETQYF,TGTGCCAGTAGTGCGGGACAGAGTGTTGAGACCCAGTACTTC,.,TRBJ2-5,.,TRBV19
CASSRDGRGAEAFF,TGTGCCAGCAGCCGAGATGGGCGGGGGGCGGAAGCTTTCTTT,.,TRBJ1-1,.,TRBV4-2
CASSLVGTGRTDTQYF,TGTGCCAGCAGCTTAGTCGGGACAGGGCGCACAGATACGCAGTATTTT,.,TRBJ2-3,TRBD1,TRBV7-2
CASSEGVAETQYF,TGTGCCAGCAGCGAAGGAGTGGCGGAGACCCAGTACTTC,.,TRBJ2-5,.,TRBV7-2
CASILRAGGTDTQYF,TGTGCCAGCATTCTAAGGGCGGGGGGCACAGATACGCAGTATTTT,once,TRBJ2-3,TRBD2,TRBV6-6
CASTTPTTGIYGYTF,TGTGCCAGCACCACGCCGACGACAGGGATCTATGGCTACACCTTC,.,TRBJ1-2,TRBD1,TRBV28
CASSSQISSTDTQYF,TGTGCCAGCAGTTCCCAAATTAGTAGCACAGATACGCAGTATTTT,.,TRBJ2-3,.,TRBV28
CASSEGVNYGYTF,TGCGCCAGCAGTGAAGGAGTGAACTATGGCTACACCTTC,.,TRBJ1-2,.,TRBV10-1
CASSQNGQAVNEKLFF,TGTGCCAGCAGCCAAAACGGACAGGCGGTCAATGAAAAACTGTTTTTT,.,TRBJ1-4,TRBD1,TRBV5-6
CAISELGTYNSPLHF,TGTGCCATCAGTGAGTTAGGGACATATAATTCACCCCTCCACTTT,few,TRBJ1-6,.,TRBV10-3
CASSSGTGGRGYTF,TGCGCCAGCAGCTCGGGGACAGGGGGCCGGGGCTACACCTTC,.,TRBJ1-2,TRBD1,TRBV5-1
CASSLYDRGTEAFF,TGTGCCAGCAGCTTATATGACAGGGGCACTGAAGCTTTCTTT,once,TRBJ1-1,TRBD1,TRBV7-2
CASSPGLGGYTF,TGTGCCAGCAGTCCGGGCCTCGGAGGCTACACCTTC,few,TRBJ1-2,.,TRBV28
CASSLWGQAKDGYTF,TGTGCCAGCAGCTTATGGGGCCAGGCAAAGGATGGCTACACCTTC,once,TRBJ1-2,.,TRBV7-2